This T cell receptor (beta chain) was sequenced for a study of T-cell memory formation after mild COVID-19. Study-wide context: Largely donor-specific TCR clusters were found. Overall study results and limits: Later expanders leaned CD4+, whereas day 15 to 85 contracting clones were balanced CD4/CD8. Proof of SARS-CoV-2 specificity was absent for the second-wave clones that crested on day 37.

The germline CDR1 and CDR2 sequences are SEHNR and FQNEAQ (reference sequence). The CDR3 spans 13 residues. V lost 0 bases and J lost 9, with 12 bases in between. This clonotype has only a few counts. As yet, its antigen is unknown. A single record per CDR3 protein comes from TCRdb applying MiXCR to the 5' RACE reads. The sample has around 300,000 distinct CDR3 sequences; approximately 14% are singletons. The sequence was obtained from a man aged 18 to 29 who had mild COVID-19 (a few samples of this study predate the infection). Cell type and time point are not known. The specimen sequenced was PBMCs or a T cell subset sorted from them (not recorded which). The chain joins TRBV7-9 to TRBJ2-7; tentatively, D is TRBD1 or TRBD2 (5 bases each). In DNA, the CDR3 is TGTGCCAGCAGCTTAGCCGGGTCCGGGACGCAGTACGTC. Translating gives CASSLAGSGTQYV.